This is a list of T cell receptor beta chains from one sample in a study of CD8 T cell repertoires and HIV-1 epitope variants. Profiling relied on immunoSEQ multiplex PCR, and the TCRdb table lists in-frame clones only, not all of them. The sample lists about 4,000 clones; about 61% were seen once. These TCRs are of unknown antigen specificity. Specimen: cultured CD8+ T cells derived from PBMCs. The receptors stem from a male donor with HIV. CDR3s include the opening cysteine and the closing phenylalanine or tryptophan. Fields, in order: D gene, V gene, clone size, J gene, CDR3 DNA, CDR3 protein. A D gene is named only where the DNA matches it firmly. Clone size is not always given. Where it is, it says once, few, many or a class for expanded clones.

d_gene: -
v_gene: TRBV6-5
abundance: -
j_gene: TRBJ2-7
CDR3nt: TGTGCCAGCAGTTACTCCCATGATGGTTCCTACGAGCAGTACTTC
CDR3aa: CASSYSHDGSYEQYF

d_gene: -
v_gene: TRBV11-2
abundance: -
j_gene: TRBJ2-1
CDR3nt: TGTGCCAGCAGCCCCAGGGGAGGGGGTCCCTACAATGAGCAGTTCTTC
CDR3aa: CASSPRGGGPYNEQFF

d_gene: -
v_gene: TRBV28
abundance: -
j_gene: TRBJ1-5
CDR3nt: TGTGCCAGCAGTCCCTCGAGTAGCAATCAGCCCCAGCATTTT
CDR3aa: CASSPSSSNQPQHF

d_gene: TRBD2
v_gene: TRBV5-6
abundance: few
j_gene: TRBJ2-1
CDR3nt: TGTGCCAGCAGCGGGGGGAGGGAGTTTGAGCAGTTCTTC
CDR3aa: CASSGGREFEQFF

d_gene: -
v_gene: TRBV5-5
abundance: -
j_gene: TRBJ2-2
CDR3nt: TGTGCCAGCAGCTTTGAGACCTCTTCCAAGGGGGAGCTGTTTTTT
CDR3aa: CASSFETSSKGELFF

d_gene: -
v_gene: TRBV11-2
abundance: -
j_gene: TRBJ1-1
CDR3nt: TGTGCCAGCAGAGCCGGGGCTGGGGGGGCTGTGGGAGCTTTCTTT
CDR3aa: CASRAGAGGAVGAFF

d_gene: -
v_gene: TRBV6-5
abundance: once
j_gene: TRBJ1-1
CDR3nt: TGTGCCAGCAGCTACGATGTGAAGGGCGCGAACACTGAAGCTTTCTTT
CDR3aa: CASSYDVKGANTEAFF

d_gene: -
v_gene: TRBV5-6
abundance: few
j_gene: TRBJ2-7
CDR3nt: TGTGCCAGCAGCATATCCAGAAACGAGCAGTACTTC
CDR3aa: CASSISRNEQYF

d_gene: TRBD1
v_gene: TRBV28
abundance: -
j_gene: TRBJ2-7
CDR3nt: TGTGCCAGCACCATTCAGGGGGACTACGAGCAGTACTTC
CDR3aa: CASTIQGDYEQYF

d_gene: TRBD1
v_gene: TRBV11-1
abundance: -
j_gene: TRBJ1-3
CDR3nt: TGTGCCATCCTAGTCACGGGACAGGGGGTAAGTGAGGGAAACACCATATATTTT
CDR3aa: CAILVTGQGVSEGNTIYF

d_gene: TRBD2
v_gene: TRBV5-4
abundance: -
j_gene: TRBJ2-3
CDR3nt: TGTGCCAGCGTCTATAGCGGGGGCCCTACAGATACGCAGTATTTT
CDR3aa: CASVYSGGPTDTQYF

d_gene: -
v_gene: TRBV6-1
abundance: few
j_gene: TRBJ2-7
CDR3nt: TGTGCCAGCAGTGACAGACCCGAGCAGTACTTC
CDR3aa: CASSDRPEQYF

d_gene: TRBD2
v_gene: TRBV6-4
abundance: few
j_gene: TRBJ2-3
CDR3nt: TGTGCCAGCAGTGACTCAACTAGCGGGGGGGCAGATACGCAGTATTTT
CDR3aa: CASSDSTSGGADTQYF

d_gene: -
v_gene: TRBV7-9
abundance: few
j_gene: TRBJ2-1
CDR3nt: TGTGCCAGCAGCCGCTCGGGGTTTGAGCAGTTCTTC
CDR3aa: CASSRSGFEQFF

d_gene: TRBD2
v_gene: TRBV7-9
abundance: -
j_gene: TRBJ2-7
CDR3nt: TGTGCCAGCAGCTTAGTGGGCGGGGGTGCCTACGAGCAGTACTTC
CDR3aa: CASSLVGGGAYEQYF

d_gene: TRBD1
v_gene: TRBV27
abundance: -
j_gene: TRBJ1-1
CDR3nt: TGTGCCAGCAGTCCGACCGGGACAGGGGGCGAGAGAACTGAAGCTTTCTTT
CDR3aa: CASSPTGTGGERTEAFF

d_gene: TRBD1
v_gene: TRBV28
abundance: -
j_gene: TRBJ2-1
CDR3nt: TGTGCCAGCAGTGCCGGACAGGCTTACAATGAGCAGTTCTTC
CDR3aa: CASSAGQAYNEQFF

d_gene: -
v_gene: TRBV10-1
abundance: -
j_gene: TRBJ1-1
CDR3nt: TGCGCCAGCAGTGATCACAGGGAGAACACTGAAGCTTTCTTT
CDR3aa: CASSDHRENTEAFF

d_gene: -
v_gene: TRBV6-6
abundance: few
j_gene: TRBJ2-7
CDR3nt: TGTGCCAGCAGCCCCGGGGCGATTACCTACGAGCAGTACTTC
CDR3aa: CASSPGAITYEQYF

d_gene: -
v_gene: TRBV27
abundance: -
j_gene: TRBJ2-3
CDR3nt: TGTGCCAGCAGTTTCGAACCCCCAGATACGCAGTATTTT
CDR3aa: CASSFEPPDTQYF

d_gene: -
v_gene: TRBV27
abundance: -
j_gene: TRBJ1-1
CDR3nt: TGTGCCAGCAGTTCCCTATTTACAGTAAACACTGAAGCCTTCTTT
CDR3aa: CASSSLFTVNTEAFF

d_gene: -
v_gene: TRBV28
abundance: -
j_gene: TRBJ1-3
CDR3nt: TGTGCCAGCAGTATAACCCTGAGAGGAAACACCATATATTTT
CDR3aa: CASSITLRGNTIYF

d_gene: -
v_gene: TRBV4-2
abundance: -
j_gene: TRBJ2-1
CDR3nt: TGTGCCAGCAGCCAAGTGGGTGGTGAGCAGTTCTTC
CDR3aa: CASSQVGGEQFF

d_gene: -
v_gene: TRBV7-9
abundance: few
j_gene: TRBJ2-7
CDR3nt: TGTGCCAGCAGCTTGGCGGCGGCCTACGAGCAGTACTTC
CDR3aa: CASSLAAAYEQYF

d_gene: -
v_gene: TRBV9
abundance: -
j_gene: TRBJ1-2
CDR3nt: TGTGCCAGCAGCGTAGGTTCGTCCCGGAGTGGCTACACCTTC
CDR3aa: CASSVGSSRSGYTF

d_gene: TRBD1
v_gene: TRBV11-2
abundance: -
j_gene: TRBJ2-7
CDR3nt: TGTGCCAGCAGCGCGGACAGGGCAAATCACGAGCAGTACTTC
CDR3aa: CASSADRANHEQYF

d_gene: TRBD1
v_gene: TRBV29-1
abundance: -
j_gene: TRBJ2-1
CDR3nt: TGCAGCGTTGCCTGGGACAGGGACGAGCAGTTCTTC
CDR3aa: CSVAWDRDEQFF

d_gene: TRBD1
v_gene: TRBV4-3
abundance: -
j_gene: TRBJ2-2
CDR3nt: TGCGCCAGCAGCCCCCGGACAGGCATCACCGGGGAGCTGTTTTTT
CDR3aa: CASSPRTGITGELFF

d_gene: TRBD1
v_gene: TRBV5-6
abundance: -
j_gene: TRBJ1-4
CDR3nt: TGTGCCAGCAGCTTGGTTGGACAGGACGGAACTAATGAAAAACTGTTTTTT
CDR3aa: CASSLVGQDGTNEKLFF

d_gene: -
v_gene: TRBV2
abundance: -
j_gene: TRBJ2-5
CDR3nt: TGTGCCAGCAGTGAGGTTAATCAAGAGACCCAGTACTTC
CDR3aa: CASSEVNQETQYF

d_gene: TRBD1
v_gene: TRBV19
abundance: -
j_gene: TRBJ1-6
CDR3nt: TGTGCCAGTAGTATTACAGGGGGCCATTCACCCCTCCACTTT
CDR3aa: CASSITGGHSPLHF

d_gene: -
v_gene: TRBV11-2
abundance: -
j_gene: TRBJ1-4
CDR3nt: TGTGCCAGCAGGCCCAGTGATGAAAAACTGTTTTTT
CDR3aa: CASRPSDEKLFF

d_gene: -
v_gene: TRBV28
abundance: -
j_gene: TRBJ2-7
CDR3nt: TGTGCCAGCAGCGTAGGGGGTTTCGACGAGCAGTACTTC
CDR3aa: CASSVGGFDEQYF

d_gene: -
v_gene: TRBV9
abundance: -
j_gene: TRBJ1-1
CDR3nt: TGTGCCAGCAGCGTAGCTTCTATCGGGATGAACACTGAAGCTTTCTTT
CDR3aa: CASSVASIGMNTEAFF

d_gene: -
v_gene: TRBV5-4
abundance: -
j_gene: TRBJ2-1
CDR3nt: TGTGCCAGCAGCTTGGGTCCGGACTTTTCCTCCTACAATGAGCAGTTCTTC
CDR3aa: CASSLGPDFSSYNEQFF

d_gene: TRBD1
v_gene: TRBV13
abundance: -
j_gene: TRBJ1-2
CDR3nt: TGTGCCAGCAGCTTAGCAGGGGGGGTCTATGGCTACACCTTC
CDR3aa: CASSLAGGVYGYTF

d_gene: -
v_gene: TRBV5-4
abundance: -
j_gene: TRBJ2-7
CDR3nt: TGTGCCAGCAGCTTGGCGCTTGCCGAGCAGTACTTC
CDR3aa: CASSLALAEQYF

d_gene: -
v_gene: TRBV27
abundance: few
j_gene: TRBJ1-1
CDR3nt: TGTGCCAGCAGTTTATCCTTGGTGACTGAAGCTTTCTTT
CDR3aa: CASSLSLVTEAFF

d_gene: -
v_gene: TRBV9
abundance: -
j_gene: TRBJ2-5
CDR3nt: TGTGCCAGCAGCGTAGATCCGTACCAAGAGACCCAGTACTTC
CDR3aa: CASSVDPYQETQYF

d_gene: TRBD2
v_gene: TRBV7-2
abundance: -
j_gene: TRBJ2-1
CDR3nt: TGTGCCAGCAGCTTAGAGCCCCGGACTAGCTGGGGCAATGAGCAGTTCTTC
CDR3aa: CASSLEPRTSWGNEQFF

d_gene: -
v_gene: TRBV15
abundance: -
j_gene: TRBJ1-2
CDR3nt: TGTGCCACCAGCCCACGATTGCTGGGCGGCTACACCTTC
CDR3aa: CATSPRLLGGYTF

d_gene: -
v_gene: TRBV15
abundance: -
j_gene: TRBJ1-4
CDR3nt: TGTGCCACCAGCAGAGACCGAAATGAAAAACTGTTTTTT
CDR3aa: CATSRDRNEKLFF

d_gene: TRBD2
v_gene: TRBV5-1
abundance: -
j_gene: TRBJ2-7
CDR3nt: TGCGCCAGCAGCGCAACGGCAGCGGGACCCTACGAGCAGTACTTC
CDR3aa: CASSATAAGPYEQYF

d_gene: -
v_gene: TRBV2
abundance: few
j_gene: TRBJ2-7
CDR3nt: TGTGCCAGCAGAGGGACACCCTATAACGAGCAGTACTTC
CDR3aa: CASRGTPYNEQYF

d_gene: TRBD2
v_gene: TRBV7-9
abundance: -
j_gene: TRBJ2-3
CDR3nt: TGTGCCAGCAGCCCCTATGAGTGGCGGGGGGGCACAGATACGCAGTATTTT
CDR3aa: CASSPYEWRGGTDTQYF

d_gene: -
v_gene: TRBV7-8
abundance: -
j_gene: TRBJ2-7
CDR3nt: TGTGCCAGCAGCTTAGGAGGGGGAGTCTACGAGCAGTACTTC
CDR3aa: CASSLGGGVYEQYF

d_gene: TRBD1
v_gene: TRBV15
abundance: -
j_gene: TRBJ1-1
CDR3nt: TGTGCCACCAGCAGGTCCCGTGGGACAGATGAAGCTTTCTTT
CDR3aa: CATSRSRGTDEAFF

d_gene: TRBD1
v_gene: TRBV19
abundance: -
j_gene: TRBJ2-7
CDR3nt: TGTGCCAGTAGTTCCGACAGGGGGCGCTACGAGCAGTACTTC
CDR3aa: CASSSDRGRYEQYF

d_gene: -
v_gene: TRBV7-6
abundance: -
j_gene: TRBJ2-3
CDR3nt: TGTGCCAGCAGCTTGGAGGGGGGCGGGAGCGGATGGACAGATACGCAGTATTTT
CDR3aa: CASSLEGGGSGWTDTQYF

d_gene: -
v_gene: TRBV7-9
abundance: -
j_gene: TRBJ1-4
CDR3nt: TGTGCCAGCAGCCCTTACCTAGGGGCGCGGGCTAATGAAAAACTGTTTTTT
CDR3aa: CASSPYLGARANEKLFF

d_gene: -
v_gene: TRBV2
abundance: few
j_gene: TRBJ2-3
CDR3nt: TGTGCCAGCCGAATGGGAGGGGGTTGGACAGATACGCAGTATTTT
CDR3aa: CASRMGGGWTDTQYF

d_gene: -
v_gene: TRBV11-2
abundance: -
j_gene: TRBJ2-2
CDR3nt: TGTGCCAGCAGCGGGGACTTTACCGGGGAGCTGTTTTTT
CDR3aa: CASSGDFTGELFF

d_gene: -
v_gene: TRBV6-6
abundance: -
j_gene: TRBJ2-2
CDR3nt: TGTGCCAGCAGTTACTCGGCGGAGAACACCGGGGAGCTGTTTTTT
CDR3aa: CASSYSAENTGELFF

d_gene: -
v_gene: TRBV2
abundance: -
j_gene: TRBJ1-5
CDR3nt: TGTGCCAGCAGAGGGACACGGGGAGTCGATCAGCCCCAGCATTTT
CDR3aa: CASRGTRGVDQPQHF

d_gene: -
v_gene: TRBV19
abundance: few
j_gene: TRBJ2-2
CDR3nt: TGTGCCAGTAGTATGCGCACCGGGGAGCTGTTTTTT
CDR3aa: CASSMRTGELFF

d_gene: -
v_gene: TRBV9
abundance: few
j_gene: TRBJ2-5
CDR3nt: TGTGCCAGCACCAGCCCGAGGACCCAGTACTTC
CDR3aa: CASTSPRTQYF

d_gene: -
v_gene: TRBV28
abundance: -
j_gene: TRBJ1-1
CDR3nt: TGTGCCAGCAGTTTGGACCTAGGGGAAACTGAAGCTTTCTTT
CDR3aa: CASSLDLGETEAFF

d_gene: -
v_gene: TRBV6-5
abundance: -
j_gene: TRBJ2-7
CDR3nt: TGTGCCAGCAGAGACCAGGGAGGCGAGCAGTACTTC
CDR3aa: CASRDQGGEQYF

d_gene: TRBD1
v_gene: TRBV7-3
abundance: -
j_gene: TRBJ2-1
CDR3nt: TGTGCCAGCAGCCCGGGACAGGGTTCCAACGAGCAGTTCTTC
CDR3aa: CASSPGQGSNEQFF